One sample yielded the 2 T cell receptor beta chains listed below, sequenced in a study of T cell responses to AZD1222 COVID-19 vaccine. Using immunoSEQ multiplex PCR, the repertoire was profiled, and TCRdb retains in-frame clones only, with some absent. The sample has about 120,000 clones; approximately 89% are singletons. Sequencing used peripheral blood, obtained on day 0 of AZD1222 vaccination. These receptors originate from an adult in good health.

The gene calls are TRBV3-1 (or the pseudogene TRBV3-2) and TRBJ1-2; weak D call: TRBD1 (5 bases). This CDR3 spans 14 amino acids. Germline-derived CDR1 and CDR2 are LGHDT and YNNKEL (reference sequence). Trimming took 4 bases from V and 8 from J, leaving 17 bases between them. This chain's CDR3 is CASSLSDTAGGYTF. The CDR3 bases are TGTGCCAGCAGCCTCTCGGACACGGCAGGGGGCTACACCTTC.

V usage is TRBV4-2 and J usage is TRBJ2-5; 11 bases align to TRBD2. The CDR3 has 18 residues. Germline V gives CDR1 LGHNA, CDR2 YNFKEQ. Trimming cost V 4 bases and J 4 bases; bases outside gene matches: 14. CDR3 loop: CASSPGGLAGGQGETQYF. The CDR3 DNA reads TGTGCCAGCAGCCCGGGGGGGCTAGCGGGGGGCCAGGGAGAGACCCAGTACTTC.